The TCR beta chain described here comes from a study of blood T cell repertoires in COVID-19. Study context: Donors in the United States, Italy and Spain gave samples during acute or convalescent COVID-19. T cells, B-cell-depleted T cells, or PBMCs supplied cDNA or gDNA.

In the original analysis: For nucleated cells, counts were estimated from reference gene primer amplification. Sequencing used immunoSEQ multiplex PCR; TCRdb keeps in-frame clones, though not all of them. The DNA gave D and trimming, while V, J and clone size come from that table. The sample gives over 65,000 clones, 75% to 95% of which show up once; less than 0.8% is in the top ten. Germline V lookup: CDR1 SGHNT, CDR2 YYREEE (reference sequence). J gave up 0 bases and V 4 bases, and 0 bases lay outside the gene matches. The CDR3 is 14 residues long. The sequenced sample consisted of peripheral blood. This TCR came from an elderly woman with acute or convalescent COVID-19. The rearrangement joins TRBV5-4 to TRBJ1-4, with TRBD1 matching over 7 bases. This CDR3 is CASSQGATNEKLFF. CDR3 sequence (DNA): TGTGCCAGCAGCCAGGGGGCAACTAATGAAAAACTGTTTTTT.